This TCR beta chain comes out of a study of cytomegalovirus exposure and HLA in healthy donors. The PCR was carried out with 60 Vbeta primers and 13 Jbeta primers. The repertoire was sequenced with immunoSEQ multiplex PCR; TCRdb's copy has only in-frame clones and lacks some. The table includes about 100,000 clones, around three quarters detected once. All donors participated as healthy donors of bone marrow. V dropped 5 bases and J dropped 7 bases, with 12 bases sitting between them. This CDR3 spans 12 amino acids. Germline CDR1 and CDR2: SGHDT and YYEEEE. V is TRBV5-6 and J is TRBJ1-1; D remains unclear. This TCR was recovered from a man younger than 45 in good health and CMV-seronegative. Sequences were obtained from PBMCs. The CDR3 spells CASSRDTYEAFF. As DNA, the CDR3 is TGTGCCAGCAGTCGAGACACCTATGAAGCTTTCTTT.